The subject of this entry is one T cell receptor beta chain. Its matching antigen is unknown. The sample originates from a study of T cell responses to AZD1222 COVID-19 vaccine. Study-level findings and limits: At 160-218 and 743-854, vaccine-associated CD4 TCRs were dominant, and they spanned spike. The sample set comprised mostly white British donors with more females, and clonal diversity was possibly underestimated. When two AZD1222 doses had been given, Spike-specific TCR breadth and depth rose.

This CDR3 has 15 amino acids. The germline V gene has CDR1 LNHDA and CDR2 SQIVND (reference sequence). J was trimmed by 4 bases and V by 6 bases; bases with no gene match: 3. The table came from immunoSEQ multiplex PCR; TCRdb's copy has only in-frame clones and leaves some out. The sample includes approximately 140,000 clones, 92% of them seen just once. Sequenced material: peripheral blood, taken 28 days after the second AZD1222 dose. This chain uses TRBV19 with TRBJ2-1; 13 bases align to TRBD2. The clonotype was recovered from an adult who received the AZD1222 COVID-19 vaccine. The CDR3 sequence is CASRRLAGGYNEQFF. For the CDR3, the DNA is TGTGCCAGTAGGCGACTAGCGGGAGGTTACAATGAGCAGTTCTTC.